This TCR beta chain emerged from a study of T-cell memory formation after mild COVID-19. Looking at the study overall: Clustering of TCRs was largely donor specific.

The study, taken as a whole, reports: A subset of responding clones appeared in pre-infection memory, suggesting cross-reactive memory joined. Second-wave clones with a day 37 peak had unconfirmed SARS-CoV-2 specificity.

Germline values: CDR1 SGHTA, CDR2 FQGNSA. This CDR3 contains 15 residues. V lost 3 bases to trimming and J lost 3 bases, with 13 bases between them. This clonotype was counted at least ten times. Antigen unknown. TCRdb fed the 5' RACE reads into MiXCR, producing one record per CDR3 protein. The table has about 340,000 distinct CDR3 sequences, approximately 15% seen once. The J gene is TRBJ2-3, the V gene TRBV7-2; D is possibly TRBD2 (5 bases). The receptor comes from a man between 18 and 35 years old who had mild COVID-19 (a few samples of this study predate the infection). Cell type and time point are not known. The sequencing sample was made of PBMCs or a T cell subset sorted from them (not recorded which). CDR3 protein: CASSFAGLFTDTQYF. The CDR3 bases are TGTGCCAGCAGCTTCGCAGGACTTTTTACAGATACGCAGTATTTT.